This entry lists 29 T cell receptor beta chains sequenced from one sample in a study of blood T cell repertoires in COVID-19. Profiling relied on immunoSEQ multiplex PCR, and the TCRdb table lists in-frame clones only, not all of them. This sample has tens of thousands of clones, with roughly 86% found just once. Source material: peripheral blood. These receptors originate from a human donor in a cohort sampled during active COVID-19.

The gene calls are TRBV28 and TRBJ1-5, with 9 bases lining up with TRBD1. Germline V gives CDR1 MDHEN, CDR2 SYDVKM. V shed 5 bases, J shed 4 bases, and the junction held 9 bases outside the gene matches. The CDR3 sequence is 16 residues long. The CDR3 is CASSTSGQGLNQPQHF. DNA of the CDR3: TGTGCCAGCAGTACCTCCGGACAGGGGTTAAATCAGCCCCAGCATTTT.

This rearrangement joins TRBV2 to TRBJ2-7; D perhaps matches TRBD1 (8 bases). The CDR3 consists of 15 residues. Trimming took off 8 bases at V and 6 bases at J, with 23 bases between the two ends. Germline V CDR1 and CDR2: SNHLY, FYNNEI. The CDR3, as DNA: TGTGCCAGCGGTGTCGACAGGGGAGGGTTCTCCGAGCAGTACTTC. Its protein product is CASGVDRGGFSEQYF.

The CDR3 DNA reads TGTGCCATCAGTGAGCAGGGACAGGGGAGGAACGAGCAGTACTTC. Residues: CAISEQGQGRNEQYF. The J gene is TRBJ2-7, the V gene TRBV10-3; the match to TRBD1 covers 10 bases. V lost 2 bases and J lost 5; bases outside the gene matches: 6. CDR3 length equals 15 residues. Germline V CDR1 and CDR2: ENHRY, SYGVKD.

The chain links TRBV5-1 to TRBJ1-1; 9 bases line up with TRBD1. This CDR3 contains 15 residues. The V gene end was trimmed by 6 bases and the J gene end by 0 bases; junction bases not matched to a gene: 6. CDR1 SGHRS and CDR2 YFSETQ come from the germline V gene. DNA of the CDR3: TGCGCCAGCAACTACGGACAGGGGTTGAACACTGAAGCTTTCTTT. This gives the protein CASNYGQGLNTEAFF.

This chain joins TRBV2 and TRBJ1-4; 8 nucleotides agree with TRBD1. V trimming: 4 bases; J trimming: 6 bases; junction bases outside the gene matches: 4. This CDR3 comprises 14 residues. Germline V CDR1 and CDR2: SNHLY, FYNNEI. This chain's CDR3 is CASSADREHEKLFF. The DNA for the CDR3 is TGTGCCAGCAGTGCGGACAGGGAACATGAAAAACTGTTTTTT.

The rearrangement uses TRBV7-3 and TRBJ1-3; no firm D call. This CDR3 is built from 16 residues. From germline, CDR1 is SGHTA and CDR2 FQGTGA. The V gene lost 2 bases and the J gene lost 0 bases, with 11 bases spanning the gap. The DNA for the CDR3 is TGTGCCAGCAGCTTAGGCCCACGTCTCTCTGGAAACACCATATATTTT. It specifies CASSLGPRLSGNTIYF.

The genes are TRBV27 and TRBJ2-5, with 11 bases that match TRBD2. The CDR3 length is 14 residues. J gave up 8 bases and V 6 bases, and 8 bases lay outside the gene matches. Germline CDR1 reads MNHEY; CDR2 reads SMNVEV (reference sequence). For the CDR3, the DNA is TGTGCCAGCAGCTCGACTAGCGGGATAACCACCCAGTACTTC. Amino acids: CASSSTSGITTQYF.

This sequence joins TRBV11-2 and TRBJ1-2; the D gene is possibly TRBD1 (6 bases). Germline values: CDR1 SGHAT, CDR2 FQNNGV. The CDR3 totals 15 residues. Trimming removed 1 base from V and 5 bases from J, with 14 bases in between. The CDR3 DNA reads TGTGCCAGCAGCTTAGTAGGAGGACAGTTGTATGGCTACACCTTC. This encodes CASSLVGGQLYGYTF.

The chain joins TRBV28 to TRBJ2-1; TRBD2 agrees at 7 bases. The J segment lost 6 bases and the V segment lost 3 bases, leaving 11 bases of the junction unmatched. Germline-derived CDR1 and CDR2 are MDHEN and SYDVKM. The CDR3 totals 16 residues. CDR3 bases: TGTGCCAGCAGTTTCCAAATAGCGGGTTTGGGCAATGAGCAGTTCTTC. Translating gives CASSFQIAGLGNEQFF.

The chain joins TRBV15 to TRBJ1-6; TRBD1 matches at 10 bases. Per the germline V gene, CDR1 is LNHNV and CDR2 is YYDKDF (reference sequence). V was clipped by 4 bases and J by 7 bases; unmatched bases: 4. The CDR3 has 15 amino acids. CDR3 sequence reads: CATSTWTGGNSPLHF. In nucleotides, the CDR3 is TGTGCCACCAGCACGTGGACAGGGGGGAATTCACCCCTCCACTTT.

The chain has TRBV5-8 and TRBJ2-1; 10 bases are shared with TRBD1. The germline gives CDR1 SGHTS, CDR2 YDEGEE. CDR3 size: 15 residues. Trimming took 4 bases from V and 4 from J; bases not matched to a gene: 5. The CDR3 DNA reads as TGTGCCAGCAGCAGGGGACAGGGGATATACAATGAGCAGTTCTTC. Its protein product is CASSRGQGIYNEQFF.

The J gene is TRBJ2-7, the V gene TRBV19; 7 nucleotides align to TRBD2. The trim removed 3 bases at V and 5 bases at J, leaving 10 bases unmatched. This CDR3 has 15 residues. In germline, CDR1 is LNHDA, CDR2 SQIVND (reference sequence). The CDR3 protein is CASSMKRGRPNEQYF. DNA for the CDR3: TGTGCCAGTAGTATGAAGCGCGGGAGACCCAACGAGCAGTACTTC.

The gene calls are TRBV20-1 and TRBJ1-2; D unresolved. Germline loops: CDR1 DFQATT, CDR2 SNEGSKA (reference sequence). The CDR3 covers 11 residues. Deletions cut 6 bases from V and 4 bases from J, with 9 bases between. CDR3 DNA sequence: TGCAGTGCCCCCTTAGTCTATGGCTACACCTTC. It codes for CSAPLVYGYTF.

The genes are TRBV5-6 and TRBJ2-7; TRBD1 agrees at 8 bases. CDR3 size: 13 residues. Germline V gene lookup returns CDR1 SGHDT and CDR2 YYEEEE. With 6 bases clipped from V and 5 bases from J, the junction kept 7 bases outside the gene matches. This CDR3 reads CASTWTGLHEQYF. CDR3 nucleotide sequence: TGTGCCAGCACCTGGACAGGGTTGCACGAGCAGTACTTC.

This chain uses TRBV18 with TRBJ2-1, with D hard to call. Germline CDR1 reads KGHSH; CDR2 reads LQKENI. Trimming removed 1 base from V and 12 bases from J, with 22 bases in between. This CDR3 has 16 residues. CDR3 in amino acids: CASSPLPSSGLVRQFF. The DNA of the CDR3 is TGTGCCAGCTCACCACTTCCCTCATCCGGTTTAGTGAGGCAGTTCTTC.

The chain combines TRBV4-2 with TRBJ1-3, with D tentatively TRBD1 (6 bases). The CDR3 is made up of 17 amino acids. Trimming removed 4 bases from V and 2 bases from J, with 18 bases in between. Germline values: CDR1 LGHNA, CDR2 YNFKEQ. The DNA for the CDR3 is TGTGCCAGCAGCCGCCCACAGGGAGAGTTAGCTGGAAACACCATATATTTT. This encodes CASSRPQGELAGNTIYF.

This chain connects TRBV5-6 to TRBJ2-7; TRBD2 matches at 9 bases. The junction had 3 bases not matched to a gene; V was cut back by 0 bases and J by 2 bases. Germline V lookup: CDR1 SGHDT, CDR2 YYEEEE. This CDR3 contains 15 residues. CDR3 DNA sequence: TGTGCCAGCAGCTTGGGAGCGGGAGGCCCCTACGAGCAGTACTTC. This encodes CASSLGAGGPYEQYF.

The chain is built from TRBV3-1 (or the pseudogene TRBV3-2) and TRBJ1-6; D is ambiguous. The CDR3 has 18 residues. The V end was cut by 1 base, the J end by 7 bases, with 20 bases between. CDR1 LGHDT and CDR2 YNNKEL come from the germline V gene (reference sequence). Here the CDR3 reads CASSQVGWIGYGNSPLHF. For the CDR3, the DNA is TGTGCCAGCAGCCAAGTCGGCTGGATCGGGTATGGAAATTCACCCCTCCACTTT.

This clone was observed a single time. The rearrangement links TRBV5-4 to TRBJ1-1; perhaps TRBD1 as D (5 bases). The germline gives CDR1 SGHNT, CDR2 YYREEE (reference sequence). V was clipped by 1 base and J by 5 bases, with 12 bases between them. This CDR3 has 14 residues. The DNA of the CDR3 is TGTGCCAGCAGCTTGTCGGCGGGGCGAACTGAAGCTTTCTTT. Protein: CASSLSAGRTEAFF.

The rearrangement joins TRBV9 to TRBJ2-2, with TRBD2 matching 9 bases. The V and J ends lost 3 bases and 7 bases, in that order; junction bases with no gene match: 7. Germline CDR1 reads SGDLS; CDR2 reads YYNGEE. This CDR3 has 15 amino acids. In DNA form, the CDR3 reads TGTGCCAGCAGCGCCCAGGGACTAGCAGGCGGGGAGCTGTTTTTT. Translating it yields CASSAQGLAGGELFF.

Remarks on this clone: Other nucleotide sequences in the sample specify the same CDR3. V is TRBV30 and J is TRBJ1-6; TRBD1 aligns across 10 bases. This CDR3 contains 14 residues. V dropped 2 bases and J dropped 10; count of bases not matched to a gene: 5. Germline CDR1 is GTSNPN and CDR2 is SVGIG (reference sequence). CDR3 in amino acids: CAWSQGQGYSPLHF. CDR3 DNA sequence: TGTGCCTGGAGTCAGGGACAGGGGTACTCACCCCTCCACTTT.

Only a few counts were recorded for this clone. This sequence joins TRBV19 and TRBJ2-2, with 16 positions matching TRBD2. Germline V gene lookup returns CDR1 LNHDA and CDR2 SQIVND (reference sequence). With 5 bases clipped from V and 0 bases from J, the junction kept 6 bases outside the gene matches. This CDR3 contains 19 residues. The CDR3 DNA is TGTGCCAGTAGTCGGGGACTAGCGGGAGGGTTTGCGAACACCGGGGAGCTGTTTTTT. Protein: CASSRGLAGGFANTGELFF.

The genes are TRBV2 and TRBJ2-7; the match to TRBD2 covers 8 bases. V shed 3 bases and J 2 bases; nucleotides not matched to a gene: 9. The V gene's germline CDR1 is SNHLY and CDR2 FYNNEI. The CDR3 is 16 residues long. The CDR3, as DNA: TGTGCCAGCAGTGAGGCCGCGGGAGGACGGACCTACGAGCAGTACTTC. Encoded protein: CASSEAAGGRTYEQYF. The full variable domain, with the rest looked up from reference TRBV2 and TRBJ2-7, is EPEVTQTPSHQVTQMGQEVILRCVPISNHLYFYWYRQILGQKVEFLVSFYNNEISEKSEIFDDQFSVERPDGSNFTLKIRSTKLEDSAMYFCASSEAAGGRTYEQYFGPGTRLTVT.

This clone was seen a few times. This chain joins TRBV27 and TRBJ1-1, with D hard to call. This CDR3 is 14 amino acids long. Trimming took 4 bases from V and 3 from J, leaving 12 bases between them. From germline, CDR1 is MNHEY and CDR2 SMNVEV (reference sequence). The CDR3 DNA sequence: TGTGCCAGCAGTTCACGGACGGGAGACACTGAAGCTTTCTTT. Translating gives CASSSRTGDTEAFF.

This chain uses TRBV7-3 with TRBJ2-1, with unresolved D. The germline V gene has CDR1 SGHTA and CDR2 FQGTGA. V lost 1 base and J 2 bases, leaving 9 bases between the germline ends. This CDR3 spans 15 amino acids. CDR3 sequence: CASSLRSGTYNEQFF. CDR3 DNA: TGTGCCAGCAGCTTAAGGTCAGGAACCTACAATGAGCAGTTCTTC.

The J gene is TRBJ2-1, the V gene TRBV4-1, with 12 bases fitting TRBD2. In germline, CDR1 is MGHRA, CDR2 YSYEKL. This CDR3 has 15 residues. J was trimmed by 6 bases and V by 4 bases; bases with no gene match: 4. The CDR3 DNA is TGCGCCAGCAGCCCTCTAGCGGGAGGGGGCAATGAGCAGTTCTTC. Protein product: CASSPLAGGGNEQFF.

This clone was counted a few times. The chain recombines TRBV5-4 with TRBJ1-2, with 7 nucleotides matching TRBD1. The CDR3 consists of 13 residues. The V and J ends lost 0 bases and 6 bases, in that order; junction bases with no gene match: 2. Germline CDR1 SGHNT, CDR2 YYREEE (reference sequence). The chain's CDR3 is CASSLEQGNGYTF. In DNA form, the CDR3 reads TGTGCCAGCAGCTTGGAACAGGGGAATGGCTACACCTTC.

V is TRBV7-2 and J is TRBJ2-7, with D perhaps TRBD2 (5 bases). Trimming stripped 5 bases from V and 3 bases from J, with 20 bases between. In germline, CDR1 is SGHTA, CDR2 FQGNSA. There are 16 residues in the CDR3. DNA for the CDR3: TGTGCCAGCAGCCCCGCGGACTTTTGGGATATCTACGAGCAGTACTTC. It encodes CASSPADFWDIYEQYF.

This chain connects TRBV6-6 to TRBJ2-3, with D perhaps TRBD2 (6 bases). This CDR3 has 16 amino acids. V was clipped by 4 bases and J by 3 bases, with 17 bases between them. Germline V lookup: CDR1 MNHNY, CDR2 SVGAGI (reference sequence). The CDR3 bases are TGTGCCAGCAGTTCCACGGCCGGGGAGGTAACAGATACGCAGTATTTT. Its protein product is CASSSTAGEVTDTQYF.